This T cell receptor beta chain was profiled in a study of siplizumab effects on memory and regulatory T cells. Study results and limitations: Mean Treg-derived proportions of mappable alloreactive CD4+ clones were just under 70% for siplizumab and 25% to 30% for controls.

This clone came up once. Its antigen is not identified. The protocol was immunoSEQ multiplex PCR, while the TCRdb copy is restricted to in-frame clones and leaves out a portion. The sample has over 85,000 clones; 92% are singletons. Germline CDR1 SGHRS, CDR2 YFSETQ. The germline V and J ends were trimmed by 2 bases and 1 base, with 13 bases remaining between them. The CDR3 has 15 residues. This chain links TRBV5-1 with TRBJ2-7; D is perhaps TRBD2 (5 bases). Sequencing was performed on CD4+ T cells sorted from blood. This receptor was taken from a human donor in good health. This CDR3 reads CASSFVGGSSYEQYF. DNA for the CDR3: TGCGCCAGCAGCTTTGTCGGCGGGTCGTCCTACGAGCAGTACTTC.